By sample share, the clone carrying this T cell receptor (beta chain) is medium-sized. The sample originates from a study of graft-versus-host responses after intestinal transplantation. In the study overall: Each of the recipients got a multivisceral, liver-intestinal, or isolated intestinal transplant.

Proliferating CFSE-low CD3+CD4+ and CD3+CD8+ responders were sorted post-reaction. The method was immunoSEQ multiplex PCR; TCRdb's version includes in-frame clones alone and lacks a portion of them. The sample includes 15,000 or so clones, around a third of them seen just once. Looked up from germline, CDR1 is MNHNY and CDR2 is SVGAGI (reference sequence). After removal of 8 bases from V and 0 bases from J, the junction contained 3 bases not matched to a gene. The CDR3 covers 14 residues. The sequencing used alloreactive CD4+ T cells from a mixed lymphocyte reaction culture, collected before intestinal transplant. Noted subset: CFSE-low proliferating T cells sorted from roughly six-day pre-transplant mixed lymphocyte reaction (GvH or HvG direction). The chain carries TRBV6-6 and TRBJ2-2; 7 positions match TRBD2. The clonotype was recovered from a human patient who received an intestinal transplant. DNA for the CDR3: TGTGCCAGCGGGCTAGCGGCGAACACCGGGGAGCTGTTTTTT. Protein product: CASGLAANTGELFF.